These 27 T cell receptor beta chains came from one sample sequenced in a study of monozygotic twins with inflammatory bowel disease. TCRdb re-analyzed the 5' RACE reads; it lists each CDR3 protein once, without DNA. The sample has about 450,000 distinct CDR3 sequences, and its top ten clones hold 2.4%. Material: blood. The receptors originated from a human donor with ulcerative colitis or Crohn's disease, or a healthy co-twin of an affected twin (not recorded which).

CDR3 sequence reads: CASSFPLVGAQETQYF. The V call is TRBV7-6, the J call TRBJ2-5; TCRdb's D call, TRBD2, is unchecked because there is no DNA. From germline, CDR1 is SGHVS and CDR2 FNYEAQ. The CDR3 runs to 16 residues.

The gene calls are TRBV19 and TRBJ1-3. Germline V gene data show CDR1 as LNHDA and CDR2 as SQIVND (reference sequence). This CDR3 is built from 14 residues. CDR3 sequence reads: CASSPTIRRDTIYF.

The rearrangement links TRBV21-1 to TRBJ2-1. TRBV21-1 is a listed pseudogene. This CDR3 is 18 amino acids long. The CDR3 sequence: CASSMKLASLLVYNEQFF.

V is TRBV4-1 and J is TRBJ1-1; the TRBD1 assignment by TCRdb is unverifiable without DNA. Germline values: CDR1 MGHRA, CDR2 YSYEKL. This CDR3 comprises 15 residues. The CDR3 loop reads CASSQARQGYTEAFF.

V is TRBV19 and J is TRBJ2-3; TCRdb outputs TRBD2, but without DNA this stays unchecked. The V gene's germline CDR1 is LNHDA and CDR2 SQIVND (reference sequence). This CDR3 spans 15 amino acids. CDR3 sequence reads: CASSQGTSYTDTQYF.

The chain carries TRBV11-1 and TRBJ2-5; the TCRdb call, TRBD1, lacks DNA for checking. Germline loops: CDR1 SGHAT, CDR2 FQDESV (reference sequence). The CDR3 has 12 amino acids. The CDR3 sequence is CASSFDRNTQYF.

V is TRBV4-1 and J is TRBJ1-6. The germline V gene has CDR1 MGHRA and CDR2 YSYEKL. The CDR3 contains 16 residues. The chain's CDR3 is CASSREGDSYNSPLHF.

The V call is TRBV5-4, the J call TRBJ2-3; the TRBD2 assignment by TCRdb is unverifiable without DNA. Germline V gene lookup returns CDR1 SGHNT and CDR2 YYREEE (reference sequence). This CDR3 contains 16 residues. This CDR3 is CASSGTSGGGADTQYF.

This rearrangement joins TRBV2 to TRBJ1-5. Germline-derived CDR1 and CDR2 are SNHLY and FYNNEI. The CDR3 spans 14 residues. CDR3 region: CASSDRADDQPQHF.

The chain joins TRBV2 to TRBJ2-7; there is no DNA to check the TCRdb D call of TRBD1. The CDR3 covers 14 residues. Per the germline V gene, CDR1 is SNHLY and CDR2 is FYNNEI. The CDR3 protein is CASSPRAGGSEQYF.

J is TRBJ1-5 and V is TRBV20-1; lacking DNA, the TRBD1 call made by TCRdb goes unchecked. This CDR3 has 15 amino acids. CDR1 and CDR2 (germline): DFQATT, SNEGSKA (reference sequence). CDR3 protein: CSANSQGASNQPQHF.

The chain carries TRBV5-1 and TRBJ2-7; checking the TCRdb D call of TRBD1 is not possible without DNA. The CDR3 extends over 13 amino acids. CDR1 and CDR2 from the germline V gene are SGHRS and YFSETQ. CDR3 sequence: CASSPGEPGEQYF.

This CDR3 reads CASSSSFSGSVYNEQFF. The chain employs TRBV5-1 and TRBJ2-1; the TRBD2 assignment by TCRdb is unverifiable without DNA. The CDR3 has 17 amino acids. The germline V gene encodes CDR1 SGHRS and CDR2 YFSETQ.

The chain recombines TRBV19 with TRBJ2-5; TCRdb gives TRBD2 as the D gene, but with no DNA this cannot be confirmed. Germline V gene data show CDR1 as LNHDA and CDR2 as SQIVND (reference sequence). There are 15 residues in the CDR3. The CDR3 region is CASSIALAAQETQYF.

The chain couples TRBV9 to TRBJ2-1; checking the TCRdb D call of TRBD2 is not possible without DNA. The CDR3 totals 16 residues. Per germline, CDR1 SGDLS and CDR2 YYNGEE. The CDR3 reads CASSGGLAGVSREQFF.

The rearrangement joins TRBV7-3 to TRBJ2-7; TCRdb's D call of TRBD2 is untestable without DNA. Germline V gene lookup returns CDR1 SGHTA and CDR2 FQGTGA. The length of the CDR3 is 15 residues. This CDR3 is CASSPHPVGIGEQYF.

This chain links TRBV5-1 with TRBJ2-7; the D call from TCRdb, TRBD2, cannot be confirmed without DNA. CDR3 length equals 14 residues. Germline CDR1 and CDR2: SGHRS and YFSETQ. CDR3 residues: CASSLEGSTYEQYF.

The chain uses TRBV15 and TRBJ1-4; TCRdb calls TRBD1, which cannot be checked without DNA. CDR3 size: 15 residues. Germline-derived CDR1 and CDR2 are LNHNV and YYDKDF (reference sequence). This CDR3 is CATSRTGTDNEKLFF.

Here the CDR3 reads CASSLEPGEASGANVLTF. The genes are TRBV11-1 and TRBJ2-6; TCRdb names TRBD1, which stays unverified in the absence of DNA. The CDR3 runs to 18 residues. Germline V gene lookup returns CDR1 SGHAT and CDR2 FQDESV (reference sequence).

The chain carries TRBV7-9 and TRBJ2-2. The germline V gene has CDR1 SEHNR and CDR2 FQNEAQ (reference sequence). The CDR3 sequence is 13 residues long. The CDR3 here is CASSLGNTGGLFF.

V usage is TRBV7-6 and J usage is TRBJ1-1. The CDR3 has 13 residues. Germline CDR1 is SGHVS and CDR2 is FNYEAQ. This chain's CDR3 is CASSLARGAEAFF.

This chain connects TRBV5-1 to TRBJ1-5. The CDR3 runs to 15 residues. The V gene's germline CDR1 is SGHRS and CDR2 YFSETQ. This chain's CDR3 is CANPRDLRGNQPQHF.

V usage is TRBV20-1 and J usage is TRBJ2-4; TCRdb gives TRBD1 as the D gene, but with no DNA this cannot be confirmed. Germline-derived CDR1 and CDR2 are DFQATT and SNEGSKA (reference sequence). The CDR3 sequence is 14 residues long. The CDR3 sequence: CSANHAGTKNIQYF.

This rearrangement joins TRBV19 to TRBJ1-1; checking the TCRdb D call of TRBD1 is not possible without DNA. The CDR3 runs to 12 residues. The V gene's germline CDR1 is LNHDA and CDR2 SQIVND (reference sequence). This CDR3 reads CASSGQGASAFF.

The J gene is TRBJ1-2, the V gene TRBV20-1; as DNA is missing, the TRBD1 call by TCRdb cannot be tested. Germline CDR1 reads DFQATT; CDR2 reads SNEGSKA (reference sequence). CDR3 size: 12 residues. The CDR3 reads CSGDSSNYGYTF.

This chain's CDR3 is CASSPGTSSYNEQFF. The J gene is TRBJ2-1, the V gene TRBV3-1; the D gene TCRdb calls, TRBD2, cannot be checked with no DNA. The CDR3 covers 15 residues. Germline V gives CDR1 LGHDT, CDR2 YNNKEL (reference sequence).

This chain connects TRBV20-1 to TRBJ2-1; TCRdb indicates TRBD2, and absent DNA this call remains unverified. The germline CDR1 and CDR2 sequences are DFQATT and SNEGSKA (reference sequence). This CDR3 comprises 14 residues. The CDR3 reads CSARGTRGVGEQFF.